This entry is about one T cell receptor (beta chain). What it recognizes is unknown. TCR beta CDR3 amplification used RNA transcripts. First-round RT-PCR used HTBI primers; second-round multiplex PCR followed. TCRdb recomputed calls from the multiplex PCR reads with MiXCR, one row per CDR3 protein. The sample lists 740,000 or so distinct CDR3 sequences, roughly two fifths occurring once. This specimen belongs to a study of Graves' ophthalmopathy and Graves' hyperthyroidism. There are 14 residues in the CDR3. Germline V gene data show CDR1 as MGHDK and CDR2 as SYGVNS. With V trimmed by 5 bases and J by 5 bases, 8 bases remained unmatched. Findings and caveats of the study: Between ophthalmopathy and stable hyperthyroidism, a 13-signature model drew a separation with 87.88% sensitivity and over 80% specificity.

Uncontrolled infections, other autoimmune diseases, pregnancy or lactation barred patients from enrollment. The starting material, over 8.5 ml of fresh peripheral blood, provided the PBMCs. Material: peripheral blood. The chain is built from TRBV25-1 and TRBJ2-5; 7 bases align to TRBD1. This receptor was identified in an adult man with Graves' ophthalmopathy. CDR3 amino acids: CASSSTGLGETQYF. CDR3 DNA: TGTGCCAGCAGTTCGACAGGGTTGGGTGAGACCCAGTACTTC.